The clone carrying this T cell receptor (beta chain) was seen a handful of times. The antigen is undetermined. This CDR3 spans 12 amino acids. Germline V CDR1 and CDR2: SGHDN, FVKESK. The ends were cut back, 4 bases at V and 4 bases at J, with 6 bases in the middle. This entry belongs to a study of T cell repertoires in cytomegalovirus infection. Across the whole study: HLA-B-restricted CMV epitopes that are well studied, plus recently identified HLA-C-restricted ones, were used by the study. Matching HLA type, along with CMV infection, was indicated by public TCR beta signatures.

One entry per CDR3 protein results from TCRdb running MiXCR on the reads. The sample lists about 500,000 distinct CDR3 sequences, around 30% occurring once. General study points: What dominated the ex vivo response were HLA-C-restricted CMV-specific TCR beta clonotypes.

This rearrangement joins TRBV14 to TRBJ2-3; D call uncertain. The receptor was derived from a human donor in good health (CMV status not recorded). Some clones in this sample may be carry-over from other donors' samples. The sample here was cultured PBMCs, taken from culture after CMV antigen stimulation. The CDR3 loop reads CASSPESDTQYF. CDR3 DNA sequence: TGTGCCAGCAGCCCTGAATCAGATACGCAGTATTTT.